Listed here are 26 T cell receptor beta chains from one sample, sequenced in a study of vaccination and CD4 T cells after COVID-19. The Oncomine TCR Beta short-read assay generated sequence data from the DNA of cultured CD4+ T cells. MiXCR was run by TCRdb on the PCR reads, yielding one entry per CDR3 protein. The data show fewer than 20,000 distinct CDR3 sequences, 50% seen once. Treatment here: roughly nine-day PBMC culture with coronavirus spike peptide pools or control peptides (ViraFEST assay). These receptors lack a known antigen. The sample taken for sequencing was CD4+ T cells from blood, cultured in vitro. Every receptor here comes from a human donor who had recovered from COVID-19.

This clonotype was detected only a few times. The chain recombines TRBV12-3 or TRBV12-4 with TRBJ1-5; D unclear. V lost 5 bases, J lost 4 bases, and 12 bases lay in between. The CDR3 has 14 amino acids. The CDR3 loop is CASSVGEGNQPQHF. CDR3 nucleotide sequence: TGTGCCAGCAGTGTAGGTGAGGGAAATCAGCCCCAGCATTTT.

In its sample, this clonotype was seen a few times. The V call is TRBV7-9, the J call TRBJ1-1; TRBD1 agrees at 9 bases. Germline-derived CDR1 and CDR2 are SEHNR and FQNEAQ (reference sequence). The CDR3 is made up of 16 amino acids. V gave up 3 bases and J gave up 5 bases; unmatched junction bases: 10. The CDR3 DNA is TGTGCCAGCAGCTTGGGAGGGACAGGGTGGGGTACTGAAGCTTTCTTT. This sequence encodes CASSLGGTGWGTEAFF.

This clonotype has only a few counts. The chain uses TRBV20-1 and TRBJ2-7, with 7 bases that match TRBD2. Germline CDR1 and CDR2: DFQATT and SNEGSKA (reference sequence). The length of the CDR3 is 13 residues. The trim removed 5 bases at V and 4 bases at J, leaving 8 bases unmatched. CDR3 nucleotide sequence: TGCAGTGCTCCCCTACTAGCGCCATACGAGCAGTACTTC. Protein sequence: CSAPLLAPYEQYF.

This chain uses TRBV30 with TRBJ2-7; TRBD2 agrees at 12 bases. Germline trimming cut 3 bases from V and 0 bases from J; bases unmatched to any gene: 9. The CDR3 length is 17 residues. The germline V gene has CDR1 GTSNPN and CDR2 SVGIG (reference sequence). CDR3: CAWRRLAGVGSSYEQYF. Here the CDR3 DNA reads TGTGCCTGGAGAAGACTAGCGGGAGTGGGGAGCTCCTACGAGCAGTACTTC.

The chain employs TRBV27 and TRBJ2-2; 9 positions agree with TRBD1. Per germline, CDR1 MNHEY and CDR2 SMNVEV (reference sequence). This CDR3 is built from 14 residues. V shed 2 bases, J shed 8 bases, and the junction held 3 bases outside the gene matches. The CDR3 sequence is CASSLGDRVGELFF. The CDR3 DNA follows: TGTGCCAGCAGTTTAGGGGACAGGGTAGGGGAGCTGTTTTTT.

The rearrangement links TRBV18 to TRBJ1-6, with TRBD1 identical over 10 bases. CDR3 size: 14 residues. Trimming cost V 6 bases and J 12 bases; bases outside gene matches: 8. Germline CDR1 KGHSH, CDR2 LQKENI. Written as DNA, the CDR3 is TGTGCCAGCTCTCCTTTCGGGACAGGGGAACCCCTCCACTTT. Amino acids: CASSPFGTGEPLHF.

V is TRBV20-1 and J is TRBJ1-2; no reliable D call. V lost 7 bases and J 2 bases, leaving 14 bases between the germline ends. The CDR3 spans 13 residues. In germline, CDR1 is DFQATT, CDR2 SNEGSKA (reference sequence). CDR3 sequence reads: CSGYEALNYGYTF. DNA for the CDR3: TGCAGTGGCTATGAGGCATTAAACTATGGCTACACCTTC.

Here the CDR3 DNA reads TGTGCCTGGAGTAGGTCGGGAGGGGAGACCCAGTACTTC. Translation gives CAWSRSGGETQYF. This rearrangement joins TRBV30 to TRBJ2-5; 8 nucleotides align to TRBD2. Trimming took 2 bases from V and 5 from J; bases not matched to a gene: 4. This CDR3 is 13 amino acids long. Germline values: CDR1 GTSNPN, CDR2 SVGIG (reference sequence).

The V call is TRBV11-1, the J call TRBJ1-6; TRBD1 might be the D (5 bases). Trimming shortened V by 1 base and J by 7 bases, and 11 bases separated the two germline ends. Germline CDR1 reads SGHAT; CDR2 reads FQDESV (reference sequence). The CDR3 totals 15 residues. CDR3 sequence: CASSLDPGDNSPLHF. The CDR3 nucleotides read TGTGCCAGCAGCTTAGACCCGGGGGACAATTCACCCCTCCACTTT.

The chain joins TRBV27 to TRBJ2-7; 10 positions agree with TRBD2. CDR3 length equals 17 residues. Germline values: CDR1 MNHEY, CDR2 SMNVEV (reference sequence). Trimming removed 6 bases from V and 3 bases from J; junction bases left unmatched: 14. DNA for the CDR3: TGTGCCAGCAGCCGTCGGACCCCAATAGCGGGAGGCTACGAGCAGTACTTC. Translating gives CASSRRTPIAGGYEQYF.

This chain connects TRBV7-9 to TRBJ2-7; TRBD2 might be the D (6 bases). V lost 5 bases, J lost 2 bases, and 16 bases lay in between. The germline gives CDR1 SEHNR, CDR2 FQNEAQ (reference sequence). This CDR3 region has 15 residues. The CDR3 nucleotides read TGTGCCAGCAGCCATCCTAGGGACTTTCCCTACGAGCAGTACTTC. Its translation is CASSHPRDFPYEQYF.

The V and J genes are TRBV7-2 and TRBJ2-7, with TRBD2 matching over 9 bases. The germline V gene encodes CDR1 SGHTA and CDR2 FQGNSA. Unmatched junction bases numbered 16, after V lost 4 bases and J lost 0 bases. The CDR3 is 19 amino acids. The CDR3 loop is CASSYLSGSHSKSSYEQYF. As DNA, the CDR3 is TGTGCCAGCAGCTACCTTAGCGGGAGTCACTCTAAGAGCTCCTACGAGCAGTACTTC.

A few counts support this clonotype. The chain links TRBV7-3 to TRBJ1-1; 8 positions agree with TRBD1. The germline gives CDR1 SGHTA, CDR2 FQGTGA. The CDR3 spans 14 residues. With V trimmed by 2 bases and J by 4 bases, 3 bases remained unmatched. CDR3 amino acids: CASSLQGASTEAFF. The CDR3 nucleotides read TGTGCCAGCAGCTTACAGGGGGCGAGCACTGAAGCTTTCTTT. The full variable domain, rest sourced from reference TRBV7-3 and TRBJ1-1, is GAGVSQTPSNKVTEKGKYVELRCDPISGHTALYWYRQSLGQGPEFLIYFQGTGAADDSGLPNDRFFAVRPEGSVSTLKIQRTERGDSAVYLCASSLQGASTEAFFGQGTRLTVV.

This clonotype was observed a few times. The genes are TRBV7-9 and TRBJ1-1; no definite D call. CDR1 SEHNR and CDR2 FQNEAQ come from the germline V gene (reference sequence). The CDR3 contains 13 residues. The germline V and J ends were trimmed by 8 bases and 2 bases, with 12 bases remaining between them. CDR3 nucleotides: TGTGCCAGCTCCGAGGCCACAAACACTGAAGCTTTCTTT. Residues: CASSEATNTEAFF. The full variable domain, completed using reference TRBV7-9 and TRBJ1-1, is DTGVSQNPRHKITKRGQNVTFRCDPISEHNRLYWYRQTLGQGPEFLTYFQNEAQLEKSRLLSDRFSAERPKGSFSTLEIQRTEQGDSAMYLCASSEATNTEAFFGQGTRLTVV.

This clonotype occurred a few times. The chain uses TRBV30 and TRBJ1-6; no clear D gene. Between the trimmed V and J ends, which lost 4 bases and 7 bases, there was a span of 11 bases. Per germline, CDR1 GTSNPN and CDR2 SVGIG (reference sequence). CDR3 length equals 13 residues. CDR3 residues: CAWNPDGNSPLHF. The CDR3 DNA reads TGTGCCTGGAACCCGGACGGGAATTCACCCCTCCACTTT.

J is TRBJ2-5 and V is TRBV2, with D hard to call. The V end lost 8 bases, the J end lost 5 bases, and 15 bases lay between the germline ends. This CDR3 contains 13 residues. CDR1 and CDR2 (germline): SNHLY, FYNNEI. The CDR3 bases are TGTGCCAGCTCTGGCGGTCTGGGGGAGACCCAGTACTTC. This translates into CASSGGLGETQYF.

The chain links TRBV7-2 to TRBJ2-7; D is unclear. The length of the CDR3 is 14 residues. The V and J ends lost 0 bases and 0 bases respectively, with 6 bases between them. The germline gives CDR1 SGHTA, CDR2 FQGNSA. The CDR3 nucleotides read TGTGCCAGCAGCTTAGCGTTAAGCTCCTACGAGCAGTACTTC. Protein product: CASSLALSSYEQYF.

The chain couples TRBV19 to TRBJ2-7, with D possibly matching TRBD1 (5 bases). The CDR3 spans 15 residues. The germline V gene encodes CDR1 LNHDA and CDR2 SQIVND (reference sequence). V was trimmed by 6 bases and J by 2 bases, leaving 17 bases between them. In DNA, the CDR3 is TGTGCCAGTAGATCCTCAGACAGTGTACCCTACGAGCAGTACTTC. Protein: CASRSSDSVPYEQYF. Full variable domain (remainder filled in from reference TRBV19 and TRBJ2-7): DGGITQSPKYLFRKEGQNVTLSCEQNLNHDAMYWYRQDPGQGLRLIYYSQIVNDFQKGDIAEGYSVSREKKESFPLTVTSAQKNPTAFYLCASRSSDSVPYEQYFGPGTRLTVT.

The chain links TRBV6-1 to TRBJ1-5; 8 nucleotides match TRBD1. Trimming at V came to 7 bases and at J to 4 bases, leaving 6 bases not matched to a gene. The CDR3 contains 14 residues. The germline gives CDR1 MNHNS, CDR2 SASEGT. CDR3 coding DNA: TGTGCCAGCAAGGAGGGACAGGTTAATCAGCCCCAGCATTTT. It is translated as CASKEGQVNQPQHF.

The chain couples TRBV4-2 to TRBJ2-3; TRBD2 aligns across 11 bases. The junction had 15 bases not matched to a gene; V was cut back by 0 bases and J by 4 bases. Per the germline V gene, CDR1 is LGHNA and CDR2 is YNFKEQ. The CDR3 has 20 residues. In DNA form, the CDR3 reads TGTGCCAGCAGCCAAGAGTCTACTAGCGGGAGAAGAGGTCCGGCAGATACGCAGTATTTT. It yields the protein CASSQESTSGRRGPADTQYF.

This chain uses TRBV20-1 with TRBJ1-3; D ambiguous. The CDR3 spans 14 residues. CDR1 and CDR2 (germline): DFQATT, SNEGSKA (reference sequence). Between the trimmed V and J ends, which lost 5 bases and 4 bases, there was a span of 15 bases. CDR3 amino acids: CSALGHYNGNTIYF. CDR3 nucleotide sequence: TGCAGTGCTCTTGGGCATTATAACGGAAACACCATATATTTT.

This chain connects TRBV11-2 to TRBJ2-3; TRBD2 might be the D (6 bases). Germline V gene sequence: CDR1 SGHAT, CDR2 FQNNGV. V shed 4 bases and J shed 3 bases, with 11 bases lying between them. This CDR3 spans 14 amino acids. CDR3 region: CASSSGVGTDTQYF. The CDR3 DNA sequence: TGTGCCAGCAGCTCGGGAGTAGGAACAGATACGCAGTATTTT.

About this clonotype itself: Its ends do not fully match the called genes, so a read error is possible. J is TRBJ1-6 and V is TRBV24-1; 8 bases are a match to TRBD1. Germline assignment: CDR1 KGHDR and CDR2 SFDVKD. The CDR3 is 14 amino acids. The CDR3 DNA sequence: TGCACAACGCCTGGAGACAGGGGAAATTCACCCCTCCACTTT. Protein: CTTPGDRGNSPLHF.

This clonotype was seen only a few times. The CDR3 loop is CASSRGSVETQYF. DNA for the CDR3: TGTGCCAGCAGCCGCGGAAGCGTGGAGACCCAGTACTTC. The chain links TRBV7-9 to TRBJ2-5; D unclear. The ends were cut back, 5 bases at V and 5 bases at J, with 12 bases in the middle. The CDR3 has 13 residues. Germline values: CDR1 SEHNR, CDR2 FQNEAQ (reference sequence).

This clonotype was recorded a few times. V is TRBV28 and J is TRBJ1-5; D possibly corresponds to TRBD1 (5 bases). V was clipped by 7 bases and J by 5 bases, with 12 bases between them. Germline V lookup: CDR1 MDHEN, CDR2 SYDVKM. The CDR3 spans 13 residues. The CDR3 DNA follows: TGTGCCAGCACCCAGGGTGGGGATCAGCCCCAGCATTTT. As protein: CASTQGGDQPQHF.

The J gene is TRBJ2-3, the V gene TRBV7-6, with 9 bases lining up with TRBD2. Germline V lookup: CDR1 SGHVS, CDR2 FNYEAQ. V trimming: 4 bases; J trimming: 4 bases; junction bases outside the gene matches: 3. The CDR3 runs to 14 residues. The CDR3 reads CASSSGLAADTQYF. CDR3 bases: TGTGCCAGCAGCTCGGGACTAGCTGCAGATACGCAGTATTTT.